Below are 27 T cell receptor beta chains sequenced from a single sample in a study of blood T cells in healthy people across ages (dated by TCRdb to the mid-2010s). The library was made by 5' RACE. A second PCR of roughly 7 to 11 cycles was performed with a sample-barcoded 5' primer and a J-beta primer mix. TCRdb applied fastp at Q25 and MiXCR to the public reads, then kept only in-frame beta chains. Identical CDR3 proteins give one entry, which carries the most common genes and DNA. The sample contains fewer than 2,000,000 distinct CDR3 sequences, about 39% of them found a single time. The ten largest make up under 30% of the sample. What was sequenced was blood. The receptor source for this set is a human donor in good health.

This clonotype was seen only once. The CDR3 DNA reads TGTGCCAGCAGCCCCTCGGGACAGGGGCAGAGTCAGCCCCAGCATTTT. It translates to CASSPSGQGQSQPQHF. The gene calls are TRBV7-2 and TRBJ1-5; 10 bases match TRBD1. V lost 5 bases, J lost 6 bases, and 10 bases stayed unmatched. CDR3 size: 16 residues. Germline assignment: CDR1 SGHTA and CDR2 FQGNSA.

V usage is TRBV13 and J usage is TRBJ2-1, with D possibly being TRBD2 (7 bases). The CDR3 has 16 residues. The germline V gene has CDR1 PRHDT and CDR2 FYEKMQ (reference sequence). The germline V and J ends were trimmed by 6 bases and 7 bases, with 22 bases remaining between them. The CDR3 protein is CASSKLGGPMRNEQFF. The DNA for the CDR3 is TGTGCCAGCAGTAAACTCGGGGGGCCGATGAGGAATGAGCAGTTCTTC.

This clonotype was detected only a few times. CDR3 DNA sequence: TGTGCCACCGGCGGGGGAACCTACAATGAGCAGTTCTTC. Amino acids: CATGGGTYNEQFF. J is TRBJ2-1 and V is TRBV18, with TRBD2 matching 7 bases. Trimming took 10 bases from V and 2 from J; bases not matched to a gene: 5. Germline values: CDR1 KGHSH, CDR2 LQKENI. The CDR3 runs 13 residues.

CDR3: CASSLVGPGLRERNTEAFF. In DNA form, the CDR3 reads TGTGCCAGCAGCTTGGTGGGACCCGGCCTCCGGGAAAGGAACACTGAAGCTTTCTTT. This chain uses TRBV7-9 with TRBJ1-1, with D possibly matching TRBD1 (5 bases). V lost 3 bases to trimming and J lost 1 base, with 24 bases between them. Germline CDR1 and CDR2: SEHNR and FQNEAQ (reference sequence). This CDR3 has 19 residues.

The rearrangement joins TRBV5-6 to TRBJ2-1, with TRBD1 identical over 8 bases. V trimming: 0 bases; J trimming: 6 bases; junction bases outside the gene matches: 2. The CDR3 spans 14 residues. Germline values: CDR1 SGHDT, CDR2 YYEEEE. The CDR3 protein is CASSLGGQVNEQFF. Written as DNA, the CDR3 is TGTGCCAGCAGCTTGGGGGGACAGGTCAATGAGCAGTTCTTC.

At least ten counts were recorded for this clonotype. The chain links TRBV27 to TRBJ1-2, with D possibly TRBD1 on 6 matching bases. Trimming left V 1 base short and J 4 bases short, with 10 bases between. The length of the CDR3 is 14 residues. Germline-derived CDR1 and CDR2 are MNHEY and SMNVEV (reference sequence). The CDR3 nucleotides are TGTGCCAGCAGTTTATTAGGGGGGGGCTATGGCTACACCTTC. It translates to CASSLLGGGYGYTF.

This clonotype was observed a few times. The V and J genes are TRBV29-1 and TRBJ2-5, with 8 bases matching TRBD1. V gave up 4 bases and J gave up 5 bases; unmatched junction bases: 15. The CDR3 extends over 16 amino acids. CDR1 is SQVTM and CDR2 is ANQGSEA in the germline V gene. CDR3 nucleotide sequence: TGCAGCGTTGGATTTATTGGGACAGGTCGAGAGGAGACCCAGTACTTC. Translation gives CSVGFIGTGREETQYF.

The chain couples TRBV12-3 or TRBV12-4 to TRBJ2-4; perhaps TRBD2 as D (5 bases). The end of the DNA aligns better with TRBJ2-7, so the J call may be wrong. The CDR3 has 15 residues. CDR3 sequence: CASSPNPGFTYEQYF. The CDR3, as DNA: TGTGCCAGCAGCCCAAACCCGGGGTTCACCTACGAGCAGTACTTC.

The V and J genes are TRBV5-1 and TRBJ2-7; 8 nucleotides agree with TRBD1. The CDR3 is made up of 15 amino acids. Germline trimming cut 5 bases from V and 3 bases from J; bases unmatched to any gene: 10. Germline CDR1 SGHRS, CDR2 YFSETQ. The CDR3 protein is CASSSGTGRSYEQYF. CDR3 nucleotides: TGCGCCAGCAGTTCCGGGACAGGTAGGAGCTACGAGCAGTACTTC.

In this sample, this clonotype turned up a few times. The V call is TRBV7-2, the J call TRBJ2-7; D is possibly TRBD1 (6 bases). Germline CDR1 is SGHTA and CDR2 is FQGNSA. V was pared by 5 bases and J by 4 bases, with 15 bases between. CDR3 size: 14 residues. CDR3 loop: CASSQRQAKYEQYF. Written as DNA, the CDR3 is TGTGCCAGCAGCCAAAGACAGGCGAAGTACGAGCAGTACTTC.

This clonotype showed up just a few times. J is TRBJ1-5 and V is TRBV2, with D perhaps matching TRBD1 (5 bases). This CDR3 has 16 residues. V lost 7 bases and J 4 bases, leaving 20 bases between the germline ends. Germline lookup yields CDR1 SNHLY and CDR2 FYNNEI. CDR3 DNA sequence: TGTGCCAGCACTACATACCCGGGACTCACAAATCAGCCCCAGCATTTT. Translated: CASTTYPGLTNQPQHF.

CDR3 in amino acids: CASSRGARNGELFF. The CDR3 bases are TGTGCCAGCAGTCGAGGGGCTAGGAACGGGGAGCTGTTTTTT. The chain couples TRBV28 to TRBJ2-2; the D call may be TRBD1 or TRBD2 (5 bases each). There are 14 residues in the CDR3. V dropped 5 bases and J dropped 7 bases, with 14 bases sitting between them. Germline V gives CDR1 MDHEN, CDR2 SYDVKM.

The chain has TRBV7-2 and TRBJ2-3; 9 bases align to TRBD2. Trimming at V came to 6 bases and at J to 5 bases, leaving 9 bases not matched to a gene. This CDR3 spans 15 amino acids. In germline, CDR1 is SGHTA, CDR2 FQGNSA. This CDR3 reads CASRYAGGPGDTQYF. CDR3 nucleotide sequence: TGTGCCAGCAGATACGCGGGGGGGCCGGGAGATACGCAGTATTTT.

The V and J genes are TRBV20-1 and TRBJ2-5; D unclear. The CDR3 contains 12 residues. CDR1 and CDR2 (germline): DFQATT, SNEGSKA (reference sequence). V was trimmed by 3 bases and J by 2 bases, leaving 7 bases between them. The CDR3 spells CSASQGQETQYF. CDR3 DNA: TGCAGTGCTAGTCAAGGGCAAGAGACCCAGTACTTC.

This clonotype is a singleton in its sample. Given a much more abundant clone one base away, this may be a read error. The chain employs TRBV6-2 or TRBV6-3 and TRBJ1-4; D gene uncertain. The CDR3 sequence is 11 residues long. CDR1 and CDR2 (germline): MNHEY, SVGEGT. The CDR3 DNA reads TGTGCCTGCAGTTATGGTGAAAAACTGTTTTTT. The encoded protein is CACSYGEKLFF.

This clonotype was counted ten times or more. The rearrangement links TRBV6-6 to TRBJ2-3; 9 nucleotides line up with TRBD1. CDR3 length: 15 amino acids. The germline V gene has CDR1 MNHNY and CDR2 SVGAGI (reference sequence). V was pared by 4 bases and J by 3 bases, with 5 bases of the junction left unmatched. Here the CDR3 DNA reads TGTGCCAGCAGTTCCCCGGGACAGGGTACAGATACGCAGTATTTT. Its translation: CASSSPGQGTDTQYF.

This chain links TRBV5-1 with TRBJ1-1; the match to TRBD1 covers 9 bases. There are 15 residues in the CDR3. Looked up from germline, CDR1 is SGHRS and CDR2 is YFSETQ. The J segment lost 0 bases and the V segment lost 3 bases, leaving 3 bases of the junction unmatched. Here the CDR3 DNA reads TGCGCCAGCAGCTATGGGACAGGGATGAACACTGAAGCTTTCTTT. It encodes CASSYGTGMNTEAFF.

This chain joins TRBV7-2 and TRBJ1-2; D remains ambiguous. Deletions cut 1 base from V and 4 bases from J, with 16 bases between. CDR3 length: 16 residues. Germline V gene data show CDR1 as SGHTA and CDR2 as FQGNSA. This CDR3 reads CASSLVYIGSGYGYTF. CDR3 sequence (DNA): TGTGCCAGCAGCTTAGTTTATATAGGATCGGGCTATGGCTACACCTTC.

The V and J genes are TRBV7-2 and TRBJ2-7; D is perhaps TRBD1 or TRBD2 (6 bases each). Germline CDR1 and CDR2: SGHTA and FQGNSA. The CDR3 has 16 amino acids. V lost 1 base and J 2 bases, leaving 15 bases between the germline ends. In DNA, the CDR3 is TGTGCCAGCAGCTTAGATGGGGGGCTAGGCACCTACGAGCAGTACTTC. Encoded protein: CASSLDGGLGTYEQYF.

V gene TRBV3-1 combines with J gene TRBJ2-1; D could derive from TRBD1 or TRBD2 (6 bases each). The CDR3 consists of 17 residues. Germline lookup yields CDR1 LGHDT and CDR2 YNNKEL (reference sequence). Between the trimmed V and J ends, which lost 6 bases and 3 bases, there was a span of 21 bases. The CDR3 DNA is TGTGCCAGCAGTCCCGTCGGAAACGGGGGACACTACAATGAGCAGTTCTTC. Translation: CASSPVGNGGHYNEQFF.

V and J are TRBV29-1 and TRBJ2-1, with 12 bases fitting TRBD2. The CDR3 spans 16 residues. V dropped 7 bases and J dropped 9; count of bases not matched to a gene: 16. Germline V gives CDR1 SQVTM, CDR2 ANQGSEA. CDR3 sequence reads: CSGLPSPSGGASEQFF. In DNA, the CDR3 is TGCAGCGGTCTACCCAGCCCTAGCGGGGGGGCCAGTGAGCAGTTCTTC.

The gene calls are TRBV7-2 and TRBJ2-3; 11 bases are shared with TRBD2. The CDR3 sequence is 17 residues long. With 2 bases clipped from V and 1 base from J, the junction kept 5 bases outside the gene matches. CDR1 SGHTA and CDR2 FQGNSA come from the germline V gene. The CDR3 coding sequence is TGTGCCAGCAGCTTAATGCAACTAGCGGGGGGCACAGATACGCAGTATTTT. Translating it yields CASSLMQLAGGTDTQYF.

The chain is built from TRBV6-2 or TRBV6-3 and TRBJ2-1; D unclear. Trimming removed 0 bases from V and 0 bases from J, with 18 bases in between. Germline V gene data show CDR1 as MNHEY and CDR2 as SVGEGT. The CDR3 is 19 amino acids. CDR3 in amino acids: CASSYSSKAATFSYNEQFF. CDR3 coding DNA: TGTGCCAGCAGTTACTCGTCTAAAGCTGCGACTTTCTCCTACAATGAGCAGTTCTTC.

This clonotype has just a few counts. The DNA for the CDR3 is TGTGCCAGCAGCCCTGGACCCCCACGGGATGGCTACACCTTC. Protein: CASSPGPPRDGYTF. This chain links TRBV2 with TRBJ1-2; D unclear. Germline CDR1 is SNHLY and CDR2 is FYNNEI. The germline V and J ends were trimmed by 6 bases and 6 bases, with 17 bases remaining between them. The CDR3 totals 14 residues.

The chain carries TRBV7-2 and TRBJ1-5; possible D gene TRBD1, 6 bases. The germline V gene encodes CDR1 SGHTA and CDR2 FQGNSA. The CDR3 runs to 15 residues. V was cut by 1 base and J by 7 bases, with 14 bases left in between. The CDR3 spells CASSLVGGGHQPQHF. CDR3 in DNA: TGTGCCAGCAGCTTAGTAGGGGGTGGTCACCAGCCCCAGCATTTT.

The chain combines TRBV7-2 with TRBJ2-5; no clear D. TRBJ2-7 matches the DNA end more closely, so the J call is doubtful. The germline V gene encodes CDR1 SGHTA and CDR2 FQGNSA. This CDR3 comprises 16 residues. This CDR3 reads CASSSQIRLLADEQYF. CDR3 sequence (DNA): TGTGCCAGCAGCTCCCAAATAAGACTCCTCGCCGACGAGCAGTACTTC.

V usage is TRBV7-2 and J usage is TRBJ2-3; 7 bases line up with TRBD2. This CDR3 has 15 amino acids. V dropped 2 bases and J dropped 5; count of bases not matched to a gene: 7. Per germline, CDR1 SGHTA and CDR2 FQGNSA. The CDR3 nucleotides are TGTGCCAGCAGCTTAAGCGGGACCTCTGAAGATACGCAGTATTTT. Residues: CASSLSGTSEDTQYF.